This TCR beta chain was sequenced for a study of blood T cell repertoires in COVID-19. The CDR3 covers 13 residues. CDR1 is MRHNA, CDR2 SNTAGT, per germline. V lost 2 bases, J lost 6 bases, and 10 bases lay in between. Using immunoSEQ multiplex PCR, the repertoire was profiled, and TCRdb retains in-frame clones only, with some absent. This table holds over 85,000 clones, 60% to 80% found once. This chain links TRBV6-4 with TRBJ1-1; TRBD1 might be the D (6 bases). The origin of this receptor is an elderly woman with active or convalescent COVID-19. The specimen was peripheral blood. CDR3 sequence reads: CASSDRGAAEAFF. The CDR3 nucleotides are TGTGCCAGCAGTGACCGGGGGGCGGCTGAAGCTTTCTTT.